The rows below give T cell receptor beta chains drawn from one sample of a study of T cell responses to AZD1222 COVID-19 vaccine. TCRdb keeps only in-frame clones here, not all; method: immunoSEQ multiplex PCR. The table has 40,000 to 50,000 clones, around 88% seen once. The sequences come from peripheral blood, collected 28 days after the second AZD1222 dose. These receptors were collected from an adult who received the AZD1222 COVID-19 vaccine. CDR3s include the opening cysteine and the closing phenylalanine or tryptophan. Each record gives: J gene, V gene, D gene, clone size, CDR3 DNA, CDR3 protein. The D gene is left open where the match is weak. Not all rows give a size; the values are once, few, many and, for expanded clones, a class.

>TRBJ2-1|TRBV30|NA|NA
TGTGCCTGGAGTGTACAGGGCGGTTACAATGAGCAGTTCTTC
CAWSVQGGYNEQFF
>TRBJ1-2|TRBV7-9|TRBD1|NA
TGTGCCAGCAGAAGGGGGACAGGACCGAACTATGGCTACACCTTC
CASRRGTGPNYGYTF
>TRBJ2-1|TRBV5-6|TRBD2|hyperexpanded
TGTGCCAGCAGCTTTGGCGGGGGGAACTCCTACAATGAGCAGTTCTTC
CASSFGGGNSYNEQFF
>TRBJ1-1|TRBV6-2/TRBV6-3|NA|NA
TGTGCCAGCAGTATCGGGACAAGGGGGACTGAAGCTTTCTTT
CASSIGTRGTEAFF
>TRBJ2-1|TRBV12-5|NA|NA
TGTGCTAGTGGTTTGGTACGGATCAGCTCCTACAATGAGCAGTTCTTC
CASGLVRISSYNEQFF
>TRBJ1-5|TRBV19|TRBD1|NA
TGTGCCAGTAGTCTCAACAGGGGAGGCAATCAGCCCCAGCATTTT
CASSLNRGGNQPQHF
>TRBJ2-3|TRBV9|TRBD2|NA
TGTGCCAGCAACCGCGGGAGGGGGCTTTTGGATACGCAGTATTTT
CASNRGRGLLDTQYF
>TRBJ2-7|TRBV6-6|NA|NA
TGTGCCAGCAGCCCCCCTGAGCGAAGCGAGCAGTACTTC
CASSPPERSEQYF
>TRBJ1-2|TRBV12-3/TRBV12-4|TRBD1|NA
TGTGCCAGCAGTCCGGGACAGAAGAAGGGCTACACCTTC
CASSPGQKKGYTF
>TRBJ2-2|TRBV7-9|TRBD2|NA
TGTGCCAGCAGCTTACCCCTTCGACTAGCGGGGAACACCGGGGAGCTGTTTTTT
CASSLPLRLAGNTGELFF
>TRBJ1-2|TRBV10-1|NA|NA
TGCGCCAGCACGACGGGTCGGGGTAACTATGGCTACACCTTC
CASTTGRGNYGYTF
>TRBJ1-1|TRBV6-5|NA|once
TGTGCCAGCATGGGGGTTGGGGCTGCCGCTGAAGCTTTCTTT
CASMGVGAAAEAFF
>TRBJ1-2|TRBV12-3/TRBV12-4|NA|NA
TGTGCCATCAAAATCCAGGGGTTTGGTGGTTACACCTTC
CAIKIQGFGGYTF
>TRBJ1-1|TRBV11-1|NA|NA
TGTGCCAGCAGCTTAGGGTGGATTGTCACTGAAGCTTTCTTT
CASSLGWIVTEAFF
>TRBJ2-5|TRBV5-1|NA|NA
TGCGCCAGCAGCCCCGGACTAATTCAAGAGACCCAGTACTTC
CASSPGLIQETQYF
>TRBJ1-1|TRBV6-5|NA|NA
TGTGCCAGCAGCTCCCCTCCCCCGTCCAGGTTTGAAGCTTTCTTT
CASSSPPPSRFEAFF
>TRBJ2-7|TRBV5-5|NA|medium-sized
TGTGCCAGCAGCTTGGAGGTTAGCGGCTCCTACGAGCAGTACTTC
CASSLEVSGSYEQYF
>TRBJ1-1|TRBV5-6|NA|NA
TGTGCCAGCAGACAAGGATTGAACACTGAAGCTTTCTTT
CASRQGLNTEAFF
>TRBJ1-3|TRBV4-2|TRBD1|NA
TGTGCCAGCAGCCAAGGGACAGGGACTGGAAACACCATATATTTT
CASSQGTGTGNTIYF
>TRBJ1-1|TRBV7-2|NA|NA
TGTGCCAGCAGCTGGCGGGTCTCAAGGTCGAACACTGAAGCTTTCTTT
CASSWRVSRSNTEAFF
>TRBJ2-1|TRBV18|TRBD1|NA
TGTGCCAGCTCACCACCCAGGGGGTGGGGTGAGCAGTTCTTC
CASSPPRGWGEQFF
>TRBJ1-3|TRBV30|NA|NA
TGTGCCTGGAGCCCGGTCGCAGGGCCTGGAAACACCATATATTTT
CAWSPVAGPGNTIYF
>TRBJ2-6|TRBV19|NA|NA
TGTGCCAGTAGTCCCCTACTAGGTTCTGGGGCCAACGTCCTGACTTTC
CASSPLLGSGANVLTF